This T cell receptor beta chain was found in a study of T cells in Graves' hyperthyroidism and ophthalmopathy. Study-level background: Specimen type is peripheral blood, collected at initial diagnosis prior to any treatment. Study findings and constraints: Blood shared most expanded thyroid clonotypes above 0.001. Ophthalmopathy was model-predicted a median approximately 6.9 months pre-onset.

The sample holds a few counts of this clonotype. Its antigen is currently unknown. There were TCR beta CDR3 regions amplified from RNA transcripts. Carried out on the TCR CDR3, a first-round RT-PCR used the HTBI primer set. TCRdb passed the multiplex PCR reads through MiXCR, listing each CDR3 protein once. The data show a few hundred thousand distinct CDR3 sequences, 13% to 15% seen once. Specimen: blood. This TCR was recovered from a woman aged 50 to 60 with Graves' hyperthyroidism that later progressed to Graves' ophthalmopathy.

CDR3 in DNA: TGTGCCAGTAGTCTCGGGGGAGCCGTTGTTTACACTGAAGCTTTCTTT. As protein: CASSLGGAVVYTEAFF. This chain connects TRBV19 to TRBJ1-1; weak D call: TRBD1 (5 bases). Germline CDR1 reads LNHDA; CDR2 reads SQIVND (reference sequence). The V and J ends lost 5 bases and 3 bases respectively, with 19 bases between them. The CDR3 has 16 residues.